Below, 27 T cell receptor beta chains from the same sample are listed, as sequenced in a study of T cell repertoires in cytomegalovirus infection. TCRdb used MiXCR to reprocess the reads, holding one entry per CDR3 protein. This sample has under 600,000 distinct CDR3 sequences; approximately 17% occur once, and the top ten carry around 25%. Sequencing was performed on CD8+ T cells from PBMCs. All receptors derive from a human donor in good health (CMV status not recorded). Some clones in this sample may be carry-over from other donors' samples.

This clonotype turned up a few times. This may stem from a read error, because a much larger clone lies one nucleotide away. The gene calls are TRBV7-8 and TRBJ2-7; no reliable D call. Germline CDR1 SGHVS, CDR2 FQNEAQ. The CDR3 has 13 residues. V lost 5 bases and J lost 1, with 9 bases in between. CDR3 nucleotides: TGTGCCAGCAGCGCGGACGGATCCTACGAGCAGTACTTC. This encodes CASSADGSYEQYF.

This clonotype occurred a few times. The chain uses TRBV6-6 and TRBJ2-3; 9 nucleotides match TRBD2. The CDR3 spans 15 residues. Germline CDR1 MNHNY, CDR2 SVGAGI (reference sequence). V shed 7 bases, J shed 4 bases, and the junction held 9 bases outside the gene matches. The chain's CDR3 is CASKRREGGADTQYF. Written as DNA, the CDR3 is TGTGCCAGCAAACGGCGGGAGGGTGGGGCAGATACGCAGTATTTT.

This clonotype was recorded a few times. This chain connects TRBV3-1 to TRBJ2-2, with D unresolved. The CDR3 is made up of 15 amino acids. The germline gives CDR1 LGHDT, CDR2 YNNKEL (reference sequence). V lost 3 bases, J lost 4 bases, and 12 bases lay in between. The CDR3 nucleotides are TGTGCCAGCAGCCATCTCCAACAGTTCACCGGGGAGCTGTTTTTT. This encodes CASSHLQQFTGELFF.

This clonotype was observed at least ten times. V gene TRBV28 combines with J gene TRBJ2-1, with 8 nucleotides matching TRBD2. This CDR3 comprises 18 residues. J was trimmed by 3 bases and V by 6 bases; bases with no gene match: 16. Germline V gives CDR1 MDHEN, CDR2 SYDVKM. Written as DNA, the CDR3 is TGTGCCAGCAGAATACTCCGCTTAAGCGGGAGTTTCTACAATGAGCAGTTCTTC. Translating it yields CASRILRLSGSFYNEQFF.

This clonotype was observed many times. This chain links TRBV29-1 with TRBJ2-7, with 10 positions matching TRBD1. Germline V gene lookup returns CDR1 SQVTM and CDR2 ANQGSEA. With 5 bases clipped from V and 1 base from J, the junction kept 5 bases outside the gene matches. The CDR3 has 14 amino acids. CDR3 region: CSVPGQGGSYEQYF. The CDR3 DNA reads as TGCAGCGTTCCTGGACAGGGGGGATCCTACGAGCAGTACTTC.

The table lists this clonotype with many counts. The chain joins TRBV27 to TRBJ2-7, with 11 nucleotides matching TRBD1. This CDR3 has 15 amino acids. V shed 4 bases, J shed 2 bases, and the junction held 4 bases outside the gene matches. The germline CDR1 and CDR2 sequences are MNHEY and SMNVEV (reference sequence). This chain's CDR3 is CASSYRDRGTYEQYF. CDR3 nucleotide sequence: TGTGCCAGCAGTTACCGGGACAGGGGGACCTACGAGCAGTACTTC.

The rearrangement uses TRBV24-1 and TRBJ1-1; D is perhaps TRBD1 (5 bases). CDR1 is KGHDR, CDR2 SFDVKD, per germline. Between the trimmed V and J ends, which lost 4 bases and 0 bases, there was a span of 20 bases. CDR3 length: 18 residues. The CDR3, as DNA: TGTGCCACCAGTGACTCCCAGACAGAGCCCAACATGAACACTGAAGCTTTCTTT. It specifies CATSDSQTEPNMNTEAFF.

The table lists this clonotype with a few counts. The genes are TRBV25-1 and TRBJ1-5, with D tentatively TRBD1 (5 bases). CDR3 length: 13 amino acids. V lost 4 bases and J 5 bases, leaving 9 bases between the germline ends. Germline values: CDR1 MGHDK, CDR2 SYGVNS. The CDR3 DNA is TGTGCCAGCAGTGCGGGGGGATATCAGCCCCAGCATTTT. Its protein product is CASSAGGYQPQHF.

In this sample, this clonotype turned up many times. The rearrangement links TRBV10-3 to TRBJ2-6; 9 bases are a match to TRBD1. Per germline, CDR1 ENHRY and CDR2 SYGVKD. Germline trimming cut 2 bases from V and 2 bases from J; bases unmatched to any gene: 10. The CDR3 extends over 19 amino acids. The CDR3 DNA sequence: TGTGCCATCAGTGAGAGGGGACAGGGTCCAGCAGCTGGGGCCAACGTCCTGACTTTC. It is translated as CAISERGQGPAAGANVLTF.

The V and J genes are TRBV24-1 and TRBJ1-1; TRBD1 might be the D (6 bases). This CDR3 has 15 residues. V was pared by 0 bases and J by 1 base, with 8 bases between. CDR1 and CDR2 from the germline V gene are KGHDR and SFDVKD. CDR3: CATSDLQQGNTEAFF. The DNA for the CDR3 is TGTGCCACCAGTGATTTGCAACAGGGGAACACTGAAGCTTTCTTT.

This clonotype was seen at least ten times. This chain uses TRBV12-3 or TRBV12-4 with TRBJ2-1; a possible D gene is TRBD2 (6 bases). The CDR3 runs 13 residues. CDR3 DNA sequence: TGTGCAACGGGGGAGGCCACCTACAATGAGCAGTTCTTC. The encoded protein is CATGEATYNEQFF.

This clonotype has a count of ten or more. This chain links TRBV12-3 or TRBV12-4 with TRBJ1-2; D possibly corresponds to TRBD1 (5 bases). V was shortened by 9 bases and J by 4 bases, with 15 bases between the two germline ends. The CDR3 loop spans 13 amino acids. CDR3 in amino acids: CASHVGQGYGYTF. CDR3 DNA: TGTGCCAGTCACGTGGGGCAGGGCTATGGCTACACCTTC.

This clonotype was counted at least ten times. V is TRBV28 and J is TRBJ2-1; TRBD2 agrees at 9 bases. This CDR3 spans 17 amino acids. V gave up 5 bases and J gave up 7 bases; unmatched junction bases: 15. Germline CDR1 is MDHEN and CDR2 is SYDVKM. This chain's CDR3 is CASSPLWAGGPGNEQFF. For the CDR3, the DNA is TGTGCCAGCAGTCCTCTCTGGGCGGGAGGGCCCGGGAATGAGCAGTTCTTC.

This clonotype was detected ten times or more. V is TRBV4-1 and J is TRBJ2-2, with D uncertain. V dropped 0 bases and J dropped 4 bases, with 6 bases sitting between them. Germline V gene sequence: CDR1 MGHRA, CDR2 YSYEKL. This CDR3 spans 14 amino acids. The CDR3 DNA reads TGCGCCAGCAGCCAAGAGGGCGGCACCGGGGAGCTGTTTTTT. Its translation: CASSQEGGTGELFF.

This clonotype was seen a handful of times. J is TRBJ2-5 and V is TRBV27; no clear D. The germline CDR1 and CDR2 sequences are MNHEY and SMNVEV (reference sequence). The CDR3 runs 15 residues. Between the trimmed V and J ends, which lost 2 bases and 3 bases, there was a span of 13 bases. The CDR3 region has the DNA TGTGCCAGCAGTTTAGGTGGAAAACGGAAAGAGACCCAGTACTTC. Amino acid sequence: CASSLGGKRKETQYF.

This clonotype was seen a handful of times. The CDR3: CAIRDPSGLSSYNEQFF. Written as DNA, the CDR3 is TGTGCCATCAGGGATCCCTCCGGCCTCAGCTCCTACAATGAGCAGTTCTTC. This rearrangement joins TRBV10-3 to TRBJ2-1; D remains ambiguous. There are 17 residues in the CDR3. Germline lookup yields CDR1 ENHRY and CDR2 SYGVKD. Between the trimmed V and J ends, which lost 6 bases and 0 bases, there was a span of 18 bases.

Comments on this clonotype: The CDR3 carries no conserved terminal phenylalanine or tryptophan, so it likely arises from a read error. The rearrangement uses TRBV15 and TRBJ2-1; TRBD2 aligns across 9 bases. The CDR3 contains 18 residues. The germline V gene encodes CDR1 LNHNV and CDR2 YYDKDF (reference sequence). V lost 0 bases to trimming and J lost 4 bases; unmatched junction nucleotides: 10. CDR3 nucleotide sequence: TGTGCCACCAGCAGAGAGGGGGTAGCGGGAGAAAGTTACAATGAGCAGTTCTTA. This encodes CATSREGVAGESYNEQFL.

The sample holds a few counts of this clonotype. The chain's CDR3 is CASSQAGSPYNEQFF. The CDR3 coding sequence is TGCGCCAGCAGCCAAGCGGGGTCCCCCTACAATGAGCAGTTCTTC. The V gene is TRBV4-1, the J gene TRBJ2-1, with D perhaps matching TRBD2 (5 bases). V was cut by 1 base and J by 2 bases, with 9 bases left in between. Germline values: CDR1 MGHRA, CDR2 YSYEKL. The CDR3 consists of 15 residues.

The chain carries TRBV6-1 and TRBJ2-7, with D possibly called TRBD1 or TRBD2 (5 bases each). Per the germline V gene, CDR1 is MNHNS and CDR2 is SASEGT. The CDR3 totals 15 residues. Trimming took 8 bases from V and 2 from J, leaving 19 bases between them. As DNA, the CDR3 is TGTGCCAGCCGACAAGGTCGGGGCGGTACCTACGAGCAGTACTTC. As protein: CASRQGRGGTYEQYF.

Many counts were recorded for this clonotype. CDR3 in DNA: TGTGCCAGTAGTTATTCTAGCGGGCTATACAATGAGCAGTTCTTC. It yields the protein CASSYSSGLYNEQFF. The gene calls are TRBV19 and TRBJ2-1; 8 bases agree with TRBD2. V shed 5 bases and J 4 bases; nucleotides not matched to a gene: 7. The CDR3 is 15 residues long. Germline V gives CDR1 LNHDA, CDR2 SQIVND (reference sequence).

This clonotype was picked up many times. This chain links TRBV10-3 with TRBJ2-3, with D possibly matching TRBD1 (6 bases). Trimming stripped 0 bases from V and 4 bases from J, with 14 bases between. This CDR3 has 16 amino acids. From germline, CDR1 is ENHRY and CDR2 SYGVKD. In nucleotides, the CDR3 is TGTGCCATCAGTGAGTCGGACAGCGCCCTTGCAGATACGCAGTATTTT. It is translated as CAISESDSALADTQYF.

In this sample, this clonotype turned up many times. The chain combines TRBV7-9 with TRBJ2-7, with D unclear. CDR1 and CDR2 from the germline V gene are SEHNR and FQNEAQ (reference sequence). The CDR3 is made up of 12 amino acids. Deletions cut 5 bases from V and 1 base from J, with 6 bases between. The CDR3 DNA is TGTGCCAGCAGCGTACGGTCCTACGAGCAGTACTTC. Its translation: CASSVRSYEQYF.

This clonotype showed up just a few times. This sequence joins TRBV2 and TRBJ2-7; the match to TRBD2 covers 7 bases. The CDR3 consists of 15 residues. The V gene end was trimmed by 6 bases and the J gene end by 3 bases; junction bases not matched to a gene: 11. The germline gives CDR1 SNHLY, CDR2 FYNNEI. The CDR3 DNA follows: TGTGCCAGCAGCGCCGGGACTACCCCGTTCTACGAGCAGTACTTC. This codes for CASSAGTTPFYEQYF.

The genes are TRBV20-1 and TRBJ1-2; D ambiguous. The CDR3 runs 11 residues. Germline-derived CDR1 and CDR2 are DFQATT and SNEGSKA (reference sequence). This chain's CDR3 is CSPLTDYGYTF. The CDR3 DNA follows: TGCAGCCCCTTGACTGACTATGGCTACACCTTC.

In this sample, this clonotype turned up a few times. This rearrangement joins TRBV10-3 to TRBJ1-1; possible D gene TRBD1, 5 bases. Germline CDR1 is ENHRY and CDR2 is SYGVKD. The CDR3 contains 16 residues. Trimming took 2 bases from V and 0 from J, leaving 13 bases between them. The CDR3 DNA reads TGTGCCATCAGTGAGCCCGGGACCGCGCTGAACACTGAAGCTTTCTTT. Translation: CAISEPGTALNTEAFF.

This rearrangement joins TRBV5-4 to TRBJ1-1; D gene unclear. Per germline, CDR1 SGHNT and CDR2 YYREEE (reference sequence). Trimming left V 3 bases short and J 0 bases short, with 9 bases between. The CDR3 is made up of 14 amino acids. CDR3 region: CASSYWTMNTEAFF. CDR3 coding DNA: TGTGCCAGCAGCTATTGGACGATGAACACTGAAGCTTTCTTT.

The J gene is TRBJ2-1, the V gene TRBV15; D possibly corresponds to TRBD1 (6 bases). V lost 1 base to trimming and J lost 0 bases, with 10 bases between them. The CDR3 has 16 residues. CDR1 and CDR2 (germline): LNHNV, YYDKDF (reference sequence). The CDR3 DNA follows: TGTGCCACCAGCAGAGGCCAAGGGGGCTCCTACAATGAGCAGTTCTTC. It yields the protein CATSRGQGGSYNEQFF. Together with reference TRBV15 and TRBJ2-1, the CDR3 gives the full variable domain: DAMVIQNPRYQVTQFGKPVTLSCSQTLNHNVMYWYQQKSSQAPKLLFHYYDKDFNNEADTPDNFQSRRPNTSFCFLDIRSPGLGDTAMYLCATSRGQGGSYNEQFFGPGTRLTVL.